This is a list of T cell receptor beta chains from one sample in a study of monozygotic twins with inflammatory bowel disease. TCRdb reworked the 5' RACE reads into one entry per CDR3 protein, no DNA. The table lists 440,000 or so distinct CDR3 sequences. The sample consisted of blood. These receptors were obtained from a human donor with ulcerative colitis or Crohn's disease, or a healthy co-twin of an affected twin (not recorded which). The CDR3 runs from the conserved cysteine through the conserved F or W.

>TRBJ1-3|TRBV6-1
CASSLTKVSGNTIYF
>TRBJ2-7|TRBV24-1
CATSDAGTYEQYF
>TRBJ1-5|TRBV6-1
CASSGNGGRQPQHF
>TRBJ1-1|TRBV7-6
CASSAADLGTEAFF
>TRBJ1-2|TRBV2
CASRGQGGRGYTF
>TRBJ2-3|TRBV20-1
CSAPRVKDTQYF
>TRBJ2-2|TRBV20-1
CSASSGQLNTGELFF
>TRBJ2-1|TRBV11-2
CASSRSGGTDEQFF
>TRBJ1-5|TRBV6-2/TRBV6-3
CASSYRPPYSNQPQHF
>TRBJ2-5|TRBV4-2
CASSQTVGAAQETQYF
>TRBJ2-3|TRBV9
CASSVSQGFGRDTQYF
>TRBJ2-7|TRBV5-1
CASSYGTGSSYEQYF
>TRBJ1-1|TRBV5-6
CASSLAVGHTEAFF
>TRBJ2-3|TRBV19
CASRSPGGGAGTDTQYF
>TRBJ2-3|TRBV24-1
CGTSDSVTDTQYF
>TRBJ2-7|TRBV5-1
CASSLASRGEKQYF
>TRBJ1-5|TRBV7-8
CASSSFRGNQPQHF
>TRBJ2-7|TRBV28
CASKGFYEQYF
>TRBJ2-3|TRBV1
CTSSQDCPRRVSTDTQYF
>TRBJ1-5|TRBV7-2
CASSRYRNQPQHF
>TRBJ2-3|TRBV30
CAWRGTGGPTDTQYF
>TRBJ2-1|TRBV20-1
CSVGGGGYNEQFF
>TRBJ2-5|TRBV7-2
CASSLAPIQETQYF
>TRBJ2-7|TRBV6-1
CASSERSGRSYEQYF
>TRBJ1-1|TRBV6-5
CASSYEVNTEAFF
>TRBJ2-3|TRBV18
CASSLLRDGDTQYF
>TRBJ2-7|TRBV7-9
CASSAYPTGAEQYF
>TRBJ2-7|TRBV3-1
CASSQDRAGEQYF
>TRBJ2-4|TRBV6-5
CASREDSVPQYF